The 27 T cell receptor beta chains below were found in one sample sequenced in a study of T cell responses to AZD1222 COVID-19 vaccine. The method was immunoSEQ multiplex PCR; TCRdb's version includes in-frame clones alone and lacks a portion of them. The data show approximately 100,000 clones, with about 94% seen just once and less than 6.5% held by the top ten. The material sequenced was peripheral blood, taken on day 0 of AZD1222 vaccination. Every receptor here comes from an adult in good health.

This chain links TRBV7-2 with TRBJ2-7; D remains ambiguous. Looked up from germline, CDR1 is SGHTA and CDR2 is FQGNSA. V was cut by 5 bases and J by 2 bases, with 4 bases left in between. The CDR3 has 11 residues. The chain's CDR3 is CASSPAYEQYF. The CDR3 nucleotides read TGTGCCAGCAGCCCGGCCTACGAGCAGTACTTC.

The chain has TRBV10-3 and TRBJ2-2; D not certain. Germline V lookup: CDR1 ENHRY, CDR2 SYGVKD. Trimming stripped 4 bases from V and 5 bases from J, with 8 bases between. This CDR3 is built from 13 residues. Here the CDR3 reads CAISGRTTGELFF. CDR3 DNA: TGTGCCATCAGTGGGCGAACAACCGGGGAGCTGTTTTTT.

CDR3 sequence reads: CASSLRGIHTDTQYF. In DNA form, the CDR3 reads TGTGCCAGCAGCTTAAGGGGTATACACACAGATACGCAGTATTTT. V usage is TRBV7-3 and J usage is TRBJ2-3; D call uncertain. CDR1 and CDR2 (germline): SGHTA, FQGTGA. The CDR3 covers 15 residues. V dropped 1 base and J dropped 2 bases, with 10 bases sitting between them.

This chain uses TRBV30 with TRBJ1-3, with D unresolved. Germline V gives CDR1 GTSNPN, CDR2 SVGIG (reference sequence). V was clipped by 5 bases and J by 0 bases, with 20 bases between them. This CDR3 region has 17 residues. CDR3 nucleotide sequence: TGTGCCTGGGGCCCTCGGTCTCCTGTGAACTCTGGAAACACCATATATTTT. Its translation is CAWGPRSPVNSGNTIYF.

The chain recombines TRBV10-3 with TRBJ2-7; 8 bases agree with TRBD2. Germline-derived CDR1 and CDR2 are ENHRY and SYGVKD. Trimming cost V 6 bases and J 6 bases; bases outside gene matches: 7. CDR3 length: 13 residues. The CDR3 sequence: CAIRESGSVEQYF. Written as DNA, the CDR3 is TGTGCCATCAGAGAAAGCGGGAGTGTCGAGCAGTACTTC.

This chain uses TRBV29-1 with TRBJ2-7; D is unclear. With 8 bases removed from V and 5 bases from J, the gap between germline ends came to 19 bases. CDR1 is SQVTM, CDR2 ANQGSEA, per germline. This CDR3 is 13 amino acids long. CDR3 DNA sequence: TGCAGCTCCCGGGCCCCAGTGACCAACGAGCAGTACTTC. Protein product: CSSRAPVTNEQYF.

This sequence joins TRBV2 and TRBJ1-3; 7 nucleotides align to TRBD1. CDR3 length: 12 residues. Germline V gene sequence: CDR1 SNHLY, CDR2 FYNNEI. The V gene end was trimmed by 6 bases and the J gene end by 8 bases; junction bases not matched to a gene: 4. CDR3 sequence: CASSRQGDTIYF. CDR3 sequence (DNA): TGTGCCAGCAGCCGACAGGGTGACACCATATATTTT. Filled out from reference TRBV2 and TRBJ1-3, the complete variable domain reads EPEVTQTPSHQVTQMGQEVILRCVPISNHLYFYWYRQILGQKVEFLVSFYNNEISEKSEIFDDQFSVERPDGSNFTLKIRSTKLEDSAMYFCASSRQGDTIYFGEGSWLTVV.

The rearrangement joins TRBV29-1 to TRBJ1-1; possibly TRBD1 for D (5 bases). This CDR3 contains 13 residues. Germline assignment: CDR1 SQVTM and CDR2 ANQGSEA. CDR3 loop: CAVKGAMNTEAFF. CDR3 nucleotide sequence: TGCGCCGTGAAAGGGGCTATGAACACTGAAGCTTTCTTT.

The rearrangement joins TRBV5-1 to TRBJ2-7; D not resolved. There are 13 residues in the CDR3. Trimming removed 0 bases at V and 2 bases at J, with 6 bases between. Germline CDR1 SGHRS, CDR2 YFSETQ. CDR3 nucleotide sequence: TGCGCCAGCAGCTTGGCCTCCCCCTACGAGCAGTACTTC. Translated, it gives CASSLASPYEQYF.

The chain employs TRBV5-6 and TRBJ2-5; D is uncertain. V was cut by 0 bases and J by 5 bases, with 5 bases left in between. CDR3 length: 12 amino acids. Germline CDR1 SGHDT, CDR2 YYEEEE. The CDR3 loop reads CASSLAVETQYF. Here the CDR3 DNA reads TGTGCCAGCAGCTTGGCCGTGGAGACCCAGTACTTC.

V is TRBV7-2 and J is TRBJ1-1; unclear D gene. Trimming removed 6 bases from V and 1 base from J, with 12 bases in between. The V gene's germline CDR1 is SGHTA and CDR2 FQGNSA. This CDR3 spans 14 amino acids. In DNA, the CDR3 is TGTGCCAGCAGACCTACGACCGCGAACACTGAAGCTTTCTTT. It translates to CASRPTTANTEAFF.

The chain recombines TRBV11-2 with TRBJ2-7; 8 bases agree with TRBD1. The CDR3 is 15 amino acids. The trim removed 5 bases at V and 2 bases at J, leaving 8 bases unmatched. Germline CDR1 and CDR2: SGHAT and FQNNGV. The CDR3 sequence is CASSLWGQDPYEQYF. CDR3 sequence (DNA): TGTGCCAGCAGCCTGTGGGGACAGGACCCCTACGAGCAGTACTTC.

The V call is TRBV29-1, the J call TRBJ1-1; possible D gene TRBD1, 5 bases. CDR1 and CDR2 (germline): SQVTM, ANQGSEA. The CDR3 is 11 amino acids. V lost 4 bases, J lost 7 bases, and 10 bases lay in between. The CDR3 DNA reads TGCAGCGTTGGGAGGCAGGGTGAAGCTTTCTTT. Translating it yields CSVGRQGEAFF. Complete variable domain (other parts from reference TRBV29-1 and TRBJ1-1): SAVISQKPSRDICQRGTSLTIQCQVDSQVTMMFWYRQQPGQSLTLIATANQGSEATYESGFVIDKFPISRPNLTFSTLTVSNMSPEDSSIYLCSVGRQGEAFFGQGTRLTVV.

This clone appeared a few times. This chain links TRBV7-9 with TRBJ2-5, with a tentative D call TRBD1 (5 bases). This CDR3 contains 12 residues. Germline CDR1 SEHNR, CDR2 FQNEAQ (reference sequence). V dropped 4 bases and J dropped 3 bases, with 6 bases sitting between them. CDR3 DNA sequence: TGTGCCAGCAGCTCAGGGAAAGAGACCCAGTACTTC. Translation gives CASSSGKETQYF.

CDR3 coding DNA: TGTGCCTACCTTCCGGTGGACTTAGCCAAAAACATTCAGTACTTC. It encodes CAYLPVDLAKNIQYF. J is TRBJ2-4 and V is TRBV19, with D perhaps matching TRBD2 (5 bases). The CDR3 is 15 amino acids. Germline CDR1 is LNHDA and CDR2 is SQIVND (reference sequence). The V end lost 11 bases, the J end lost 0 bases, and 17 bases lay between the germline ends.

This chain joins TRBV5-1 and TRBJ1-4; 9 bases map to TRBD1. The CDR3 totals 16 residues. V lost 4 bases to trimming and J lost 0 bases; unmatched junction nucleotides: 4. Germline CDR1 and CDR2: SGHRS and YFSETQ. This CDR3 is CASSGTGSATNEKLFF. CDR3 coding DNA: TGCGCCAGCAGCGGGACAGGGAGTGCAACTAATGAAAAACTGTTTTTT.

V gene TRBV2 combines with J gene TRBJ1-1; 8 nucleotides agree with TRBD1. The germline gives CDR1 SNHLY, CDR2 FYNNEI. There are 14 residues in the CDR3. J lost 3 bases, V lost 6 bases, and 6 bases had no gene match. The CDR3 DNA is TGTGCCAGCAGCCTACAGGGGGTGGACACTGAAGCTTTCTTT. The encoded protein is CASSLQGVDTEAFF.

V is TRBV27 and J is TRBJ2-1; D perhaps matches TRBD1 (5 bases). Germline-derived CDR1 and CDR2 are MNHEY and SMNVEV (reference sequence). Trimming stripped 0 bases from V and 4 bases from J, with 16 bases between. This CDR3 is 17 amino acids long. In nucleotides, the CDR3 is TGTGCCAGCAGTTTATCGGGTCGACAGACTTTATACAATGAGCAGTTCTTC. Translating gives CASSLSGRQTLYNEQFF.

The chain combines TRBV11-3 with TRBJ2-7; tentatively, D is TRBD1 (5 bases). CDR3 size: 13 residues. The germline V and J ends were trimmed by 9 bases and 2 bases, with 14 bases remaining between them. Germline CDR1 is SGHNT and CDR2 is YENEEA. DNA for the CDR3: TGTGCCAGTTCCCAGGGTCCTGCCTACGAGCAGTACTTC. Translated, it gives CASSQGPAYEQYF. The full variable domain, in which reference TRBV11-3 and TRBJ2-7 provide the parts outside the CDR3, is EAGVVQSPRYKIIEKKQPVAFWCNPISGHNTLYWYLQNLGQGPELLIRYENEEAVDDSQLPKDRFSAERLKGVDSTLKIQPAELGDSAVYLCASSQGPAYEQYFGPGTRLTVT.

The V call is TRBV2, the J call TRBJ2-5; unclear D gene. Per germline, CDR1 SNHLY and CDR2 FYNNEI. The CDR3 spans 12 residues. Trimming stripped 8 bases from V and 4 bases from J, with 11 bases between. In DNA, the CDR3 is TGTGCCAGCTTCGGTCAAGCAGAGACCCAGTACTTC. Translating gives CASFGQAETQYF.

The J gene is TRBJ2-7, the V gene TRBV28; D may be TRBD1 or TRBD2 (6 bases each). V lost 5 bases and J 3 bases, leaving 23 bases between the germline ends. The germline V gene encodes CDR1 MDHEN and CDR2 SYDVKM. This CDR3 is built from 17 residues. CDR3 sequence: CASSAQDYRDIDYEQYF. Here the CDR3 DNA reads TGTGCCAGCAGTGCCCAGGACTACCGGGACATAGACTACGAGCAGTACTTC.

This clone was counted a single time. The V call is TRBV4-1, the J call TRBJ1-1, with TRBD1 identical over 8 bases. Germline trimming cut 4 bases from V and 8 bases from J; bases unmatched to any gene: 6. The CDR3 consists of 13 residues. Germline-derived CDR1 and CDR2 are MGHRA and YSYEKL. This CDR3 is CASSLEGTGEAFF. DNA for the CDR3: TGCGCCAGCAGCCTTGAGGGGACAGGAGAAGCTTTCTTT.

The chain's CDR3 is CASRVQGVDYGYTF. CDR3 DNA: TGTGCCAGCAGAGTACAGGGGGTCGACTATGGCTACACCTTC. This chain links TRBV28 with TRBJ1-2, with 8 bases identical to TRBD1. The CDR3 totals 14 residues. Trimming removed 6 bases from V and 3 bases from J; junction bases left unmatched: 6. Germline V gives CDR1 MDHEN, CDR2 SYDVKM.

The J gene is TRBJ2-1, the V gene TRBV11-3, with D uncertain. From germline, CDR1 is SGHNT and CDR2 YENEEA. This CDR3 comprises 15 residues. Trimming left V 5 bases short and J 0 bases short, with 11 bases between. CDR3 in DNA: TGTGCCAGCAGCCCTTCTCTCTACTCCTACAATGAGCAGTTCTTC. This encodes CASSPSLYSYNEQFF.

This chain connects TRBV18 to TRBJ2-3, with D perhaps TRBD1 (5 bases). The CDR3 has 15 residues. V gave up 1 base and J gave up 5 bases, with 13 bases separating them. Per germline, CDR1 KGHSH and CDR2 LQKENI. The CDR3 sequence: CASSPRGGLGDTQYF. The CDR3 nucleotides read TGTGCCAGCTCACCACGGGGCGGATTGGGAGATACGCAGTATTTT.

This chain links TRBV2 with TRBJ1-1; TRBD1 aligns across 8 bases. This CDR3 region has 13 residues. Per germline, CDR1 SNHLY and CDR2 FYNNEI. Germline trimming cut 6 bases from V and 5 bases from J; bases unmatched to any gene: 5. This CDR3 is CASRPTGATEAFF. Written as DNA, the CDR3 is TGTGCCAGCAGGCCGACAGGGGCGACTGAAGCTTTCTTT.

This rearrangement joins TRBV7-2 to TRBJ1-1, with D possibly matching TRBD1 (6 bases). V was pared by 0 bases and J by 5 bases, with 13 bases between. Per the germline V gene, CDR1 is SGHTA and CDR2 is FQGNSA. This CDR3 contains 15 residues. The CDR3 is CASSLARGGGTEAFF. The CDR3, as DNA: TGTGCCAGCAGCTTAGCCAGAGGGGGGGGAACTGAAGCTTTCTTT.